The clone carrying this T cell receptor (beta chain) showed up many times. No antigen is known for it. This sample was included in a study of human T cells and chemical hapten exposure. Across the whole study: Each patch test put 0.01% DPC on the upper back, and results were read at 6 days. General study points: Expanded TCRs formed significantly more large CDR3 similarity clusters than controls.

Time point reported: patch test 2, 6 weeks after DPC sensitization. Sample treatment: therapeutic diphenylcyclopropenone sensitization with weekly scalp DPC. The total RNA was obtained from whole blood that was not fractionated. The CDR3 sequence is 13 residues long. V shed 0 bases and J shed 10 bases, with 11 bases lying between them. CDR1 and CDR2 (germline): LGHDT, YNNKEL (reference sequence). TCRdb independently ran MiXCR on the RACE reads; one entry per CDR3 protein. This sample has roughly 380,000 distinct CDR3 sequences; nearly 6.5% occur once, and the top ten carry more than 5.5%. Sequenced here: whole blood, sampled in connection with sensitization to the hapten diphenylcyclopropenone (DPC). The TCR was taken from a woman aged 18-35 years with alopecia areata. Some clones in this sample may be carry-over from other donors' samples. The V and J genes are TRBV3-1 and TRBJ2-3, with D perhaps matching TRBD1 or TRBD2 (5 bases each). CDR3 loop: CASSQELGEAQYF. The CDR3 DNA reads TGTGCCAGCAGCCAAGAACTGGGGGAAGCGCAGTATTTT.